The present entry profiles one TCR beta chain with its context. Its antigen is not identified. UMIs were added to TCR cDNA along with a universal primer site when it was made by 5'RACE template switching. TCRdb reanalysed the 5' RACE reads using MiXCR and keeps one entry per CDR3 protein. The sample lists under 400,000 distinct CDR3 sequences; 11% were seen once. This entry comes from a study of T cells after yellow fever vaccination. Study background: Fractions low in cell number were prepared with SMART-Seq v4 Ultra Low Input. Study-level findings and limits: Compared with primary, the secondary response was weaker and peaked at day 5, not 15. After the booster, over 95% of CD4 and about nine tenths of CD8 primary-response clones were re-detected.

Germline assignment: CDR1 SSHAT and CDR2 FNYEAQ (reference sequence). The V and J ends lost 8 bases and 4 bases, in that order; junction bases with no gene match: 19. The CDR3 runs 18 residues. This clonotype was sampled from a man younger than 35 who received the YFV17D yellow fever vaccine. Sequencing used PBMCs, obtained on the day of the first yellow fever vaccination. V and J are TRBV7-7 and TRBJ2-3, with 9 bases identical to TRBD1. In nucleotides, the CDR3 is TGTGCCAGCTGTCCGAATAACCGGGACAGGGTATCAGCAGATACGCAGTATTTT. It yields the protein CASCPNNRDRVSADTQYF. Drawing the rest from reference TRBV7-7 and TRBJ2-3, the complete variable domain is GAGVSQSPRYKVTKRGQDVTLRCDPISSHATLYWYQQALGQGPEFLTYFNYEAQPDKSGLPSDRFSAERPEGSISTLTIQRTEQRDSAMYRCASCPNNRDRVSADTQYFGPGTRLTVL.